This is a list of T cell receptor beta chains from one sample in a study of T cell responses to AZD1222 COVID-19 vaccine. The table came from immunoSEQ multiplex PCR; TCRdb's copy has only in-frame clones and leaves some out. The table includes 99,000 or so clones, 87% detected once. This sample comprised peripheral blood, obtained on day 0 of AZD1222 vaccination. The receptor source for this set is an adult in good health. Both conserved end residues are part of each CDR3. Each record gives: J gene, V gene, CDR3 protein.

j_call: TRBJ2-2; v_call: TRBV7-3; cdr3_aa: CASSLLAAGELFF
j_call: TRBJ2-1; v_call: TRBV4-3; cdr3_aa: CASSQDPFSGGALNPYNEQFF
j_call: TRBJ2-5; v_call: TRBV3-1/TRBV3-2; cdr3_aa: CASSQRNQRKETQYF
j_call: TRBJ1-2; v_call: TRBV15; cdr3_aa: CATSRGISGYTF
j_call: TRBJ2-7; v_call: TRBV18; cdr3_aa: CASSPSEGAPVREQYF
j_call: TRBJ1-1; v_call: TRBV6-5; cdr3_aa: CASREIGNTEAFF
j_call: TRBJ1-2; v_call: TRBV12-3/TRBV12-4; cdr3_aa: CASSRYGASYTF
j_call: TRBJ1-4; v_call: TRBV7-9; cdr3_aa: CASSLFGDATNEKLFF
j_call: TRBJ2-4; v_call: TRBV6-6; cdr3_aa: CASSYYRAGNIQYF
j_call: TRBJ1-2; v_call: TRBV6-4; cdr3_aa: CASSDSPGGYGYTF
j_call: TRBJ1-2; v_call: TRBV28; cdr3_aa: CASSDLLGQGEGYTF
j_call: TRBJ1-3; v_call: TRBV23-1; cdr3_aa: CASSHGDGSSGNTIYF
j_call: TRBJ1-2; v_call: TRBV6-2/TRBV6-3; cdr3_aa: CASSYTSGTANYGYTF
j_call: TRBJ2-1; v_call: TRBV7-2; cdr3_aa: CASSLRGTSGRVVNEQFF
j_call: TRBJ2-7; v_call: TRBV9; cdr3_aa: CASSVAPASGAYEQYF
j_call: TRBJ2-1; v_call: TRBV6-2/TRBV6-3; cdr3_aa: CASSDWGGGHEQFF
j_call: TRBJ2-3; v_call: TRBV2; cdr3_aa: CASSTDRGHADTQYF
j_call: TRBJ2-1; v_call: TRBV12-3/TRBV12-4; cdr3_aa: CASSLGAGEQFF
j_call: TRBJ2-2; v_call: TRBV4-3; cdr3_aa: CASSQGDSGRARDTGELFF
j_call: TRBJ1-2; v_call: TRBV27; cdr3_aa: CASSSPRDSGYGYTF
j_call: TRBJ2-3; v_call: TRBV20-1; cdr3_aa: CSASGGGFTDTQYF
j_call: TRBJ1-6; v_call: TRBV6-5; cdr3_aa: CASSSRQIYSPLHF
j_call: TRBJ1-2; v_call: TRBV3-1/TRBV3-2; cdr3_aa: CASSQGTGVNYGYTF
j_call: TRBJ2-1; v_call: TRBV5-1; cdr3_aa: CASSLAGEHEQFF
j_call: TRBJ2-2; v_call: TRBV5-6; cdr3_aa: CASSLGVFPGELFF
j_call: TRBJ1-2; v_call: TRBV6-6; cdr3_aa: CASSYPREGLNGYTF
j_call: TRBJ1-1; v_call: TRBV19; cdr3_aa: CASSPRQGRWTEAFF
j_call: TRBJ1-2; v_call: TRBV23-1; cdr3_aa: CASPPVPKWGNYGYTF
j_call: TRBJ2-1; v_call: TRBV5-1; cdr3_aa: CASSSTTSSYNEQFF
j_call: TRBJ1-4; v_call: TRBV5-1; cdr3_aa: CASSGQGSNEKLFF
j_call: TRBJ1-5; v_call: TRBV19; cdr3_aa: CASSGGQDSNQPQHF
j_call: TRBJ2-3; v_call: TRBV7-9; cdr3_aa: CASSLGLSTDTQYF
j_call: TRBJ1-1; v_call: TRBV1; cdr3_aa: CTSSPYWTRPEAFF
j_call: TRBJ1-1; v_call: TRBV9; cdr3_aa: CASSAQRSGTEAFF
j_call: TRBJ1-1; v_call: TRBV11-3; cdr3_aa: CASSSGQGAMNTEAFF
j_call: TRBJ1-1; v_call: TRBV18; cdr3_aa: CASSATARNEAFF
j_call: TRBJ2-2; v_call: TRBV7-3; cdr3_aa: CASSLKGGPPGELFF
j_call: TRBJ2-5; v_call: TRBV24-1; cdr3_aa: CATSDLTVGGETQYF
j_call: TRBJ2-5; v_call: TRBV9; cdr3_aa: CASSPSPQETQYF
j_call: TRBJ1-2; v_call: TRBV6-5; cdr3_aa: CASRRGSGNYGYTF
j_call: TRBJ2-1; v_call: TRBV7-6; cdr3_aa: CASSSDPGPPRGEQFF
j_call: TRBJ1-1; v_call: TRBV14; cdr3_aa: CASSQGKGITFF
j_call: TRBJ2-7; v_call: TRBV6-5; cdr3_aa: CASSYPGPYYEQYF
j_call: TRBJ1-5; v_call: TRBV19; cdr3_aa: CASSSRDRGYQPQHF
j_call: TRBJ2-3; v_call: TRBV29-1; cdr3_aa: CSGGTGETDTQYF
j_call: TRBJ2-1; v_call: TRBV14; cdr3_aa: CASSAPSSYNEQFF
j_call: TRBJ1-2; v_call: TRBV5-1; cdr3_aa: CASSLGQGNYGYTF
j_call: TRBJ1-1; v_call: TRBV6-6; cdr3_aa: CASRKGGRDTEAFF
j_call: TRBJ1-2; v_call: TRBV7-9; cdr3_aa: CASSLGPGQGHGYTF
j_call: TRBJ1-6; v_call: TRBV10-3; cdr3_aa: CAISEARDSNSPLHF
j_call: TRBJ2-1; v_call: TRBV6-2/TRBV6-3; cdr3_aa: CASSYNRYNEQFF
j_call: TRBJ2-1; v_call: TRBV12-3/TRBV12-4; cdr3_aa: CASSSVGTGFF
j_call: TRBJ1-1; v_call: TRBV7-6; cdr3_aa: CAVAMGAHTEAFF
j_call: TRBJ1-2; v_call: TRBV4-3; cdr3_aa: CASSQDQGTANYGYTF
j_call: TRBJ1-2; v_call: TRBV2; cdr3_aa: CASSEARDRGYPF
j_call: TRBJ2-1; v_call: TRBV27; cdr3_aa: CASSHHHNEQFF
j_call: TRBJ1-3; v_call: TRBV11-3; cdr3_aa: CASSPRDKDTIYF
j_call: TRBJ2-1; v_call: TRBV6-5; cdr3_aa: CASEPGGAYNEQFF
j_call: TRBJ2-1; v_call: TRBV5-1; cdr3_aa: CASSSSGGNFEQFF